The 22 T cell receptor beta chains below were found in one sample sequenced in a study of blood T cell repertoires in COVID-19. Assay used: immunoSEQ multiplex PCR; TCRdb lists only in-frame clones, some missing. Of 290,000 or so clones in the sample, about 89% were seen once. Material for sequencing was PBMCs or T cells enriched from blood (not recorded which). These receptors were taken from a young woman who had recovered from COVID-19.

The chain employs TRBV28 and TRBJ2-5; no firm D call. CDR1 is MDHEN and CDR2 is SYDVKM in the germline V gene. V was pared by 6 bases and J by 1 base, with 12 bases between. This CDR3 spans 14 amino acids. CDR3 sequence reads: CASRFEAVQETQYF. CDR3 DNA: TGTGCCAGCAGATTTGAGGCAGTCCAAGAGACCCAGTACTTC.

The V call is TRBV10-3, the J call TRBJ2-1, with TRBD1 identical over 7 bases. V lost 2 bases, J lost 6 bases, and 1 base stayed unmatched. The CDR3 has 13 residues. The germline CDR1 and CDR2 sequences are ENHRY and SYGVKD. CDR3 amino acids: CAISENRGNEQFF. In DNA, the CDR3 is TGTGCCATCAGTGAGAACAGGGGCAATGAGCAGTTCTTC.

This chain joins TRBV19 and TRBJ1-3; D is ambiguous. The germline V gene has CDR1 LNHDA and CDR2 SQIVND (reference sequence). The V gene lost 3 bases and the J gene lost 4 bases, with 10 bases spanning the gap. CDR3 length: 14 amino acids. For the CDR3, the DNA is TGTGCCAGTAGTATCCCCGGAGCCGGAAACACCATATATTTT. Amino acid sequence: CASSIPGAGNTIYF.

The rearrangement joins TRBV7-9 to TRBJ2-1; TRBD2 aligns across 9 bases. The germline V gene has CDR1 SEHNR and CDR2 FQNEAQ (reference sequence). V lost 5 bases to trimming and J lost 4 bases; unmatched junction nucleotides: 6. The CDR3 totals 15 residues. The CDR3 reads CASSPLAGVYNEQFF. The CDR3 region has the DNA TGTGCCAGCAGCCCCTTAGCGGGGGTATACAATGAGCAGTTCTTC.

The V call is TRBV12-3 or TRBV12-4, the J call TRBJ2-7, with D unclear. CDR3 length: 11 amino acids. The germline V and J ends were trimmed by 5 bases and 7 bases, with 9 bases remaining between them. CDR3 coding DNA: TGTGCCAGCAGTCTCTCGAGAGAGCAGTACTTC. Its protein is CASSLSREQYF.

This rearrangement joins TRBV6-5 to TRBJ2-7, with D possibly being TRBD1 (5 bases). V lost 6 bases, J lost 0 bases, and 15 bases lay in between. Germline values: CDR1 MNHEY, CDR2 SVGAGI. The CDR3 extends over 15 amino acids. CDR3 protein: CASSRLGQSSYEQYF. CDR3 coding DNA: TGTGCCAGCAGCCGACTGGGGCAGAGCTCCTACGAGCAGTACTTC.

The J gene is TRBJ1-4, the V gene TRBV4-3, with 12 bases identical to TRBD1. Germline CDR1 is LGHNA and CDR2 is YSLEER. The V segment lost 3 bases and the J segment 8 bases; nucleotides outside the gene matches: 4. The length of the CDR3 is 15 residues. In DNA form, the CDR3 reads TGCGCCAGCAGCCAGGGACAGGGGGCAGTCGAAAAACTGTTTTTT. Amino acid sequence: CASSQGQGAVEKLFF.

The CDR3 here is CASTSIRGGNQPQHF. As DNA, the CDR3 is TGTGCCAGTACCTCCATTCGGGGGGGGAATCAGCCCCAGCATTTT. V usage is TRBV19 and J usage is TRBJ1-5; weak D call: TRBD1 (5 bases). From germline, CDR1 is LNHDA and CDR2 SQIVND (reference sequence). The CDR3 runs to 15 residues. The V and J ends lost 7 bases and 4 bases respectively, with 17 bases between them.

This chain joins TRBV5-1 and TRBJ2-5; 10 nucleotides align to TRBD2. Germline V gene sequence: CDR1 SGHRS, CDR2 YFSETQ. The CDR3 is 17 residues long. Unmatched junction bases numbered 8, after V lost 2 bases and J lost 1 base. CDR3 loop: CASSFHLAGELQETQYF. In DNA form, the CDR3 reads TGCGCCAGCAGCTTTCATCTAGCGGGGGAGCTCCAAGAGACCCAGTACTTC.

The chain employs TRBV28 and TRBJ2-7, with TRBD1 matching over 8 bases. The CDR3 has 15 residues. Germline V lookup: CDR1 MDHEN, CDR2 SYDVKM. The V and J ends lost 6 bases and 5 bases, in that order; junction bases with no gene match: 12. DNA of the CDR3: TGTGCCAGCAGGCAATGGCAGGGGGCATCGGACGAGCAGTACTTC. Translating gives CASRQWQGASDEQYF.

CDR3 in amino acids: CASAPGRGLKTQYF. The CDR3 DNA is TGTGCCTCGGCCCCCGGGAGGGGTCTAAAGACCCAGTACTTC. V and J are TRBV6-5 and TRBJ2-5; 8 positions agree with TRBD2. The germline V gene encodes CDR1 MNHEY and CDR2 SVGAGI. The junction had 14 bases not matched to a gene; V was cut back by 11 bases and J by 6 bases. The CDR3 is 14 residues long.

V and J are TRBV7-2 and TRBJ1-1, with D perhaps TRBD1 (5 bases). CDR1 and CDR2 (germline): SGHTA, FQGNSA. Trimming pared 5 bases from V and 1 base from J, leaving 14 bases between. CDR3 length: 15 amino acids. The CDR3 loop is CASSPIVGGNTEAFF. Written as DNA, the CDR3 is TGTGCCAGCAGCCCGATTGTCGGGGGGAACACTGAAGCTTTCTTT.

This chain connects TRBV3-1 (or the pseudogene TRBV3-2) to TRBJ2-5; D not resolved. V dropped 0 bases and J dropped 3 bases, with 5 bases sitting between them. The CDR3 has 13 amino acids. Germline V gives CDR1 LGHDT, CDR2 YNNKEL (reference sequence). The CDR3 DNA sequence: TGTGCCAGCAGCCAAGATCGGGAAGAGACCCAGTACTTC. Its protein is CASSQDREETQYF.

The J gene is TRBJ2-3, the V gene TRBV6-1, with 12 bases identical to TRBD1. CDR1 MNHNS and CDR2 SASEGT come from the germline V gene. CDR3 size: 17 residues. The J segment lost 11 bases and the V segment lost 2 bases, leaving 14 bases of the junction unmatched. The CDR3 loop is CASSESQGTGGRGKQYF. In DNA form, the CDR3 reads TGTGCCAGCAGTGAATCCCAAGGGACAGGGGGCCGGGGTAAGCAGTATTTT.

The chain is built from TRBV28 and TRBJ2-7; TRBD1 matches 7 bases. This CDR3 has 15 residues. Losses at the gene ends were 2 bases for V and 3 bases for J; bases not matched to a gene: 7. CDR1 MDHEN and CDR2 SYDVKM come from the germline V gene. The CDR3 protein is CASSLTPDRIYEQYF. Written as DNA, the CDR3 is TGTGCCAGCAGTTTAACCCCGGACAGGATCTACGAGCAGTACTTC.

The chain links TRBV12-3 or TRBV12-4 to TRBJ1-1, with no clear D. Deletions cut 2 bases from V and 6 bases from J, with 7 bases between. This CDR3 contains 12 residues. Here the CDR3 DNA reads TGTGCCAGCAGTTTACCGGGAGCTGAAGCTTTCTTT. Amino acids: CASSLPGAEAFF.

The rearrangement links TRBV5-6 to TRBJ2-3, with D possibly TRBD2 on 6 matching bases. The germline V and J ends were trimmed by 7 bases and 6 bases, with 21 bases remaining between them. The CDR3 extends over 15 amino acids. Germline lookup yields CDR1 SGHDT and CDR2 YYEEEE. DNA of the CDR3: TGTGCCAGCGCCCACGGCGCGGGGTTAGCGGATACGCAGTATTTT. Translated: CASAHGAGLADTQYF.

The rearrangement uses TRBV7-8 and TRBJ1-3, with D possibly matching TRBD1 (6 bases). This CDR3 contains 15 residues. V was trimmed by 2 bases and J by 4 bases, leaving 12 bases between them. The germline CDR1 and CDR2 sequences are SGHVS and FQNEAQ. CDR3 coding DNA: TGTGCCAGCAGCTTAACTACAGGGTTGGGAAACACCATATATTTT. This sequence encodes CASSLTTGLGNTIYF. Combining the CDR3 with reference TRBV7-8 and TRBJ1-3 gives the whole variable domain GAGVSQSPRYKVAKRGQDVALRCDPISGHVSLFWYQQALGQGPEFLTYFQNEAQLDKSGLPSDRFFAERPEGSVSTLKIQRTQQEDSAVYLCASSLTTGLGNTIYFGEGSWLTVV.

The CDR3 reads CASSGPDRGGDYEQYF. In DNA form, the CDR3 reads TGCGCCAGCAGTGGCCCGGACAGGGGAGGGGACTACGAGCAGTACTTC. The V and J genes are TRBV10-2 and TRBJ2-7; the match to TRBD1 covers 9 bases. From germline, CDR1 is WSHSY and CDR2 SAAADI. The CDR3 spans 16 residues. V shed 4 bases and J 3 bases; nucleotides not matched to a gene: 10.

This sequence joins TRBV2 and TRBJ1-5, with D hard to call. V was trimmed by 4 bases and J by 2 bases, leaving 9 bases between them. The CDR3 spans 14 residues. Looked up from germline, CDR1 is SNHLY and CDR2 is FYNNEI. CDR3: CASSGGVGNQPQHF. For the CDR3, the DNA is TGTGCCAGCAGTGGAGGAGTGGGCAATCAGCCCCAGCATTTT.

The chain uses TRBV7-8 and TRBJ1-6; D is unclear. Germline CDR1 is SGHVS and CDR2 is FQNEAQ. V lost 5 bases and J 5 bases, leaving 16 bases between the germline ends. The CDR3 totals 16 residues. The CDR3: CASSHPSVGDNSPLHF. DNA of the CDR3: TGTGCCAGCAGCCACCCTTCCGTAGGAGATAATTCACCCCTCCACTTT.

The chain has TRBV6-5 and TRBJ2-1; 11 bases line up with TRBD1. Germline CDR1 is MNHEY and CDR2 is SVGAGI. The length of the CDR3 is 14 residues. V gave up 11 bases and J gave up 5 bases; unmatched junction bases: 8. The CDR3 sequence: CASTDRGLHNEQFF. The DNA of the CDR3 is TGTGCCTCCACGGACAGGGGGCTACACAATGAGCAGTTCTTC.